This T cell receptor beta chain originates from a study of Ad26.COV2.S vaccination and SARS-CoV-2 variants. Study as a whole: Intramuscular Ad26.COV2.S doses were given once or twice, 56 days apart. Whole-study results and caveats: Non-spike TCR breadth showed similarity between vaccine and placebo recipients.

This clone was recorded once. Its antigen is undetermined. Some clones are missing from TCRdb's copy, which holds only in-frame ones; the method was immunoSEQ multiplex PCR. This table holds 240,000 or so clones, 85% to 90% found once. Trimming took 4 bases from V and 1 from J, leaving 11 bases between them. CDR3 length: 15 amino acids. The V gene's germline CDR1 is SEHNR and CDR2 FQNEAQ (reference sequence). Documented treatment: roughly 19 received Ad26.COV2.S at low or high dose, single or two shots; about 5 received placebo; per-sample allocation not given. Sampling took place 63 days after the first vaccine or placebo injection.

The sequences come from peripheral blood, collected in a trial of Ad26.COV2.S vaccine versus placebo. The gene calls are TRBV7-9 and TRBJ1-3, with unresolved D. This TCR was recovered from a person between 18 and 65 years old who received the Ad26.COV2.S COVID-19 vaccine or a placebo. The CDR3, as DNA: TGTGCCAGCAGCTATACTTGGCGTTCTGGAAACACCATATATTTT. Translation gives CASSYTWRSGNTIYF. Complete variable domain (other parts from reference TRBV7-9 and TRBJ1-3): DTGVSQNPRHKITKRGQNVTFRCDPISEHNRLYWYRQTLGQGPEFLTYFQNEAQLEKSRLLSDRFSAERPKGSFSTLEIQRTEQGDSAMYLCASSYTWRSGNTIYFGEGSWLTVV.